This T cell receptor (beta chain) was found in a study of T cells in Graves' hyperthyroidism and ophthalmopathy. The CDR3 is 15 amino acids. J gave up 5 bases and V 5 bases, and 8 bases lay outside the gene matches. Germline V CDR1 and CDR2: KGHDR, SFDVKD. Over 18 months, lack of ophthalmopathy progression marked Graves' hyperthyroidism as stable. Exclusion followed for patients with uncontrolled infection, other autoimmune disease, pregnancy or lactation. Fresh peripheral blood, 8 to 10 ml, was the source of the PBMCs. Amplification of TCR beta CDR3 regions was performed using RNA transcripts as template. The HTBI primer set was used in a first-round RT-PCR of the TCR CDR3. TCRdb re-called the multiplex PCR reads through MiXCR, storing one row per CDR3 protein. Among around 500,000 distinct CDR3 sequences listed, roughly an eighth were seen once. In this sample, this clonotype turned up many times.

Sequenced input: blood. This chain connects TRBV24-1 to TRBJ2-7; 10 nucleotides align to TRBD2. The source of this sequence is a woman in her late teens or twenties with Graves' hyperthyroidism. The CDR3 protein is CATSGALAGVDEQYF. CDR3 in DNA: TGTGCCACCAGTGGAGCCCTAGCGGGAGTAGACGAGCAGTACTTC.